This paragraph covers one TCR beta chain sequence. What it binds is unknown. The sample originates from a study of cytomegalovirus exposure and HLA in healthy donors. Primers for the PCR totalled 60 Vbeta and 13 Jbeta. Measured with immunoSEQ multiplex PCR; TCRdb has only the in-frame clones, and not every one. The table records 150,000 to 180,000 clones, approximately 79% of them present only once. The CDR3 spans 12 residues. CDR1 is MNHNY and CDR2 is SVGAGI in the germline V gene (reference sequence). Trimming removed 11 bases at V and 4 bases at J, with 14 bases between. Study-level points and caveats: A later analysis associated about 18,000 TCR beta sequences with HLA alleles at a 0.05 false discovery rate.

The sequenced sample was PBMCs. This rearrangement joins TRBV6-6 to TRBJ1-2; D is undetermined. The TCR was taken from a woman between 45 and 60 years old in good health and CMV-seropositive. CDR3 amino acids: CAGKEDTYGYTF. In DNA form, the CDR3 reads TGTGCCGGTAAAGAGGATACCTATGGCTACACCTTC.